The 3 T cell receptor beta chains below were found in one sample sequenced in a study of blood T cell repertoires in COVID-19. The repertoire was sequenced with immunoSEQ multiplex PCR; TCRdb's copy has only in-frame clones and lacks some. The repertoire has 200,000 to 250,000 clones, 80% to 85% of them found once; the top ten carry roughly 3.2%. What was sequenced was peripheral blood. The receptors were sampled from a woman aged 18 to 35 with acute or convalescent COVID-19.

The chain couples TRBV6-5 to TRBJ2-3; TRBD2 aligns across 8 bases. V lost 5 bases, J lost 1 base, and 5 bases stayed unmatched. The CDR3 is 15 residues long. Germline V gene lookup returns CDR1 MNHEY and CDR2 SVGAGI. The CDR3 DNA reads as TGTGCCAGCAGTATACTAGCGGAAGGCACAGATACGCAGTATTTT. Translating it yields CASSILAEGTDTQYF.

CDR3 region: CASSHTGSAYEQYF. For the CDR3, the DNA is TGTGCCAGTAGTCATACAGGGAGTGCGTACGAGCAGTACTTC. The chain recombines TRBV19 with TRBJ2-7; weak D call: TRBD1 (6 bases). The CDR3 loop spans 14 amino acids. The germline V gene encodes CDR1 LNHDA and CDR2 SQIVND (reference sequence). V shed 5 bases and J shed 4 bases, with 15 bases lying between them.

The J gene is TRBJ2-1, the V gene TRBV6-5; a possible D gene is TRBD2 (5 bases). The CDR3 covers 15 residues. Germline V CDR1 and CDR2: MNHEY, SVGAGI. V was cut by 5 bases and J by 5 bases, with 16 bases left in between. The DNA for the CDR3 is TGTGCCAGCAGTCTTATGACTATCCCCAACAATGAGCAGTTCTTC. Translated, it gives CASSLMTIPNNEQFF.